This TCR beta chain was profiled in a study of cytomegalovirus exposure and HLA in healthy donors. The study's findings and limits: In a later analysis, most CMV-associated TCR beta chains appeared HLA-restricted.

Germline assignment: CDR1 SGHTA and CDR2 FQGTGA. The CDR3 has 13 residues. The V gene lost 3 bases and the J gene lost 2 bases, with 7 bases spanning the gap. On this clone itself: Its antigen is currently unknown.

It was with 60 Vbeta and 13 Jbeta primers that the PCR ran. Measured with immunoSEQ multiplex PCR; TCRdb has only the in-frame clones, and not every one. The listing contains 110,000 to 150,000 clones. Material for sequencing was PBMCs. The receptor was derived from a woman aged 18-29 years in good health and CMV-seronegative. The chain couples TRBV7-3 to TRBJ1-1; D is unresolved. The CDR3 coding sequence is TGTGCCAGCAGCTTTGGTAGTAACACTGAAGCTTTCTTT. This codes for CASSFGSNTEAFF.